This T cell receptor (beta chain) was captured by sequencing in a study of response to subunit inactivated influenza vaccine. TCRdb reprocessed the RT-PCR reads via MiXCR and lists one record per CDR3 protein. The sample includes about 570,000 distinct CDR3 sequences, about 11% seen only once; the top ten take 11%. The CDR3 runs 15 residues. V gave up 5 bases and J gave up 1 base, with 9 bases separating them. Germline V gene sequence: CDR1 MNHEY, CDR2 SMNVEV (reference sequence). This clonotype was seen a handful of times. This sample also belongs to another study, concerning T cells expressing NK-cell markers. This second study notes: TCR beta cDNA was generated via 5'RACE template switching incorporating UMIs.

V usage is TRBV27 and J usage is TRBJ2-6; D is unclear. Sequencing used PBMCs from blood, obtained on the day of vaccination. The clonotype comes from a man aged 45-65 years who received an inactivated influenza vaccine. The CDR3 DNA is TGTGCCAGCAGTCCCGACGAGTCTGGGGCCAACGTCCTGACTTTC. This encodes CASSPDESGANVLTF.